The subject of this entry is one TCR beta chain. Its antigen is not identified. The CDR3 covers 15 residues. Germline CDR1 is ENHRY and CDR2 is SYGVKD. After removal of 2 bases from V and 4 bases from J, the junction contained 7 bases not matched to a gene. This sample was included in a study of OX40 agonist ivuxolimab in advanced cancers. Points from the study as a whole: Expanded clones tended on average to be more numerous among CD8+ T cells than CD4+. There were also nonresponders showing low normalized T-cell clonal expansion.

TCRdb keeps only in-frame clones here, not all; method: immunoSEQ multiplex PCR. The table lists 65,000 to 85,000 clones, around 84% of them singletons. The chain recombines TRBV10-3 with TRBJ1-2; the match to TRBD1 covers 7 bases. The clonotype originates from an adult with an advanced solid tumor such as melanoma, head and neck, liver or kidney cancer. The sample was CD4+ or CD8+ T cells sorted from blood, taken in a trial of the OX40 agonist ivuxolimab. The CDR3 DNA reads as TGTGCCATCAGTGAGCCCGGACAGGATCCCTATGGCTACACCTTC. Its protein is CAISEPGQDPYGYTF.